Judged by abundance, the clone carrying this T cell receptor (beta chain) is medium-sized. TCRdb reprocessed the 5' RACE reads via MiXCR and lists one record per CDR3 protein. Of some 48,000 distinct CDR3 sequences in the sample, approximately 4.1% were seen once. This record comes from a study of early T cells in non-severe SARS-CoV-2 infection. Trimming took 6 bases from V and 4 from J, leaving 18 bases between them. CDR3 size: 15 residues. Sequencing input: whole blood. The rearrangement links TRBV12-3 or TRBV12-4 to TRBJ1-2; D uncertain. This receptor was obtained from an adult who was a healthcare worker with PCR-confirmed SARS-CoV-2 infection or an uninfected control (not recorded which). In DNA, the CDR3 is TGTGCCAGCAGCACTGCACAGCGAAACCCCTATGGCTACACCTTC. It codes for CASSTAQRNPYGYTF.